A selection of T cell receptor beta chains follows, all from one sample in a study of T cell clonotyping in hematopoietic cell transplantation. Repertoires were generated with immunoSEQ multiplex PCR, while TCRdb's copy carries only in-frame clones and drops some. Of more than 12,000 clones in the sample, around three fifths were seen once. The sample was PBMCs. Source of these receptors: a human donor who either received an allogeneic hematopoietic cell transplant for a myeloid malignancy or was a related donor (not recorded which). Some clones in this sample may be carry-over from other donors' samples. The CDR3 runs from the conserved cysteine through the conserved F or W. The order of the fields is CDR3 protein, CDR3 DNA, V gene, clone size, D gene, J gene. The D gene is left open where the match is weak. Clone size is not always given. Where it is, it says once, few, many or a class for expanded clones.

CDR3aa: CASSLPGTVGYTF
CDR3nt: TGTGCCAGCAGCTTGCCAGGTACGGTTGGCTACACCTTC
v_gene: TRBV5-6
abundance: once
d_gene: NA
j_gene: TRBJ1-2

CDR3aa: CASSSTNQPQHF
CDR3nt: TGTGCCAGCAGTTCCACTAATCAGCCCCAGCATTTT
v_gene: TRBV28
abundance: few
d_gene: NA
j_gene: TRBJ1-5

CDR3aa: CASSPLQGMGGYTF
CDR3nt: TGTGCCAGCAGCCCTCTCCAGGGGATGGGGGGCTACACCTTC
v_gene: TRBV9
abundance: NA
d_gene: NA
j_gene: TRBJ1-2

CDR3aa: CASSAPPVEDNSPLHF
CDR3nt: TGCGCCAGCAGTGCTCCCCCAGTGGAGGATAATTCACCCCTCCACTTT
v_gene: TRBV10-1
abundance: few
d_gene: NA
j_gene: TRBJ1-6

CDR3aa: CASSVAHGEQYF
CDR3nt: TGTGCCAGCAGTGTGGCACACGGGGAGCAGTACTTC
v_gene: TRBV28
abundance: few
d_gene: NA
j_gene: TRBJ2-7

CDR3aa: CASTSPNRNGYTF
CDR3nt: TGTGCCAGCACCTCACCCAACAGGAATGGCTACACCTTC
v_gene: TRBV27
abundance: NA
d_gene: NA
j_gene: TRBJ1-2

CDR3aa: CAWSLGLAGSTDTQYF
CDR3nt: TGTGCCTGGAGTTTGGGTCTAGCGGGGAGCACAGATACGCAGTATTTT
v_gene: TRBV30
abundance: NA
d_gene: TRBD2
j_gene: TRBJ2-3

CDR3aa: CASSPGLAYEQYF
CDR3nt: TGCGCCAGCAGCCCGGGACTAGCATACGAGCAGTACTTC
v_gene: TRBV4-1
abundance: NA
d_gene: TRBD2
j_gene: TRBJ2-7

CDR3aa: CASSRGTLFYEQYF
CDR3nt: TGTGCCAGTAGCCGAGGAACCCTCTTCTACGAGCAGTACTTC
v_gene: TRBV7-2
abundance: NA
d_gene: NA
j_gene: TRBJ2-7

CDR3aa: CASSSQGWAEAFF
CDR3nt: TGTGCCAGCAGTTCCCAGGGGTGGGCTGAAGCTTTCTTT
v_gene: TRBV27
abundance: few
d_gene: NA
j_gene: TRBJ1-1

CDR3aa: CASSEGPSRVRDTEAFF
CDR3nt: TGTGCCAGCAGTGAAGGACCTAGCAGGGTGCGTGACACTGAAGCTTTCTTT
v_gene: TRBV6-1
abundance: NA
d_gene: NA
j_gene: TRBJ1-1

CDR3aa: CASSAQQGYNQPQHF
CDR3nt: TGTGCCAGTAGTGCACAACAGGGTTACAATCAGCCCCAGCATTTT
v_gene: TRBV19
abundance: NA
d_gene: NA
j_gene: TRBJ1-5

CDR3aa: CASSQDEAGKNTGELFF
CDR3nt: TGCGCCAGCAGCCAAGATGAGGCAGGGAAAAACACCGGGGAGCTGTTTTTT
v_gene: TRBV4-1
abundance: NA
d_gene: NA
j_gene: TRBJ2-2

CDR3aa: CAWSSRGAMETQYF
CDR3nt: TGTGCCTGGAGTTCGCGGGGGGCGATGGAGACCCAGTACTTC
v_gene: TRBV30
abundance: NA
d_gene: TRBD2
j_gene: TRBJ2-5

CDR3aa: CASTPQGGTTEAFF
CDR3nt: TGTGCCAGCACTCCACAGGGCGGGACCACTGAAGCTTTCTTT
v_gene: TRBV2
abundance: once
d_gene: NA
j_gene: TRBJ1-1

CDR3aa: CSVGGGQSSQETQYF
CDR3nt: TGCAGCGTCGGTGGGGGACAATCTAGCCAAGAGACCCAGTACTTC
v_gene: TRBV29-1
abundance: once
d_gene: NA
j_gene: TRBJ2-5

CDR3aa: CASSRDSSSYEQYF
CDR3nt: TGTGCCAGCAGCCGGGACAGCTCCTCCTACGAGCAGTACTTC
v_gene: TRBV5-6
abundance: NA
d_gene: TRBD1
j_gene: TRBJ2-7

CDR3aa: CAWRARVYTEAFF
CDR3nt: TGTGCCTGGAGGGCAAGAGTCTATACTGAAGCTTTCTTT
v_gene: TRBV30
abundance: NA
d_gene: NA
j_gene: TRBJ1-1

CDR3aa: CAWSVRGGAGQPQHF
CDR3nt: TGTGCCTGGAGTGTACGAGGGGGTGCTGGTCAGCCCCAGCATTTT
v_gene: TRBV30
abundance: NA
d_gene: NA
j_gene: TRBJ1-5

CDR3aa: CASSVQEESRWRELFF
CDR3nt: TGTGCCAGCAGTGTACAGGAGGAAAGTCGCTGGAGGGAACTGTTTTTT
v_gene: TRBV2
abundance: NA
d_gene: NA
j_gene: TRBJ1-4

CDR3aa: CASSTGGREQYF
CDR3nt: TGTGCCAGCAGTACCGGCGGGAGGGAGCAGTACTTC
v_gene: TRBV28
abundance: once
d_gene: TRBD2
j_gene: TRBJ2-7

CDR3aa: CSVEGGVVETQYF
CDR3nt: TGCAGCGTTGAAGGCGGGGTAGTCGAGACCCAGTACTTC
v_gene: TRBV29-1
abundance: large
d_gene: NA
j_gene: TRBJ2-5

CDR3aa: CASSWRQGSLEQYF
CDR3nt: TGTGCCAGCAGTTGGAGGCAGGGGTCACTCGAGCAGTACTTC
v_gene: TRBV6-5
abundance: NA
d_gene: NA
j_gene: TRBJ2-7

CDR3aa: CASSLVGGNSYEQYF
CDR3nt: TGTGCCAGCAGCTTAGTGGGCGGGAACTCCTACGAGCAGTACTTC
v_gene: TRBV7-2
abundance: NA
d_gene: NA
j_gene: TRBJ2-7

CDR3aa: CASSQVGVANVLTF
CDR3nt: TGTGCCAGCAGCCAAGTGGGTGTGGCCAACGTCCTGACTTTC
v_gene: TRBV4-2
abundance: NA
d_gene: NA
j_gene: TRBJ2-6

CDR3aa: CASSVARDRAGYGYTF
CDR3nt: TGTGCCAGCAGCGTAGCCCGGGACAGGGCAGGTTATGGCTACACCTTC
v_gene: TRBV9
abundance: once
d_gene: TRBD1
j_gene: TRBJ1-2

CDR3aa: CASSWQGVGAFF
CDR3nt: TGTGCCAGCAGTTGGCAGGGGGTCGGAGCTTTCTTT
v_gene: TRBV28
abundance: NA
d_gene: TRBD1
j_gene: TRBJ1-1

CDR3aa: CAWSVGTGYEQYF
CDR3nt: TGTGCCTGGAGTGTTGGGACAGGCTACGAGCAGTACTTC
v_gene: TRBV30
abundance: NA
d_gene: TRBD1
j_gene: TRBJ2-7

CDR3aa: CASSYNGSPYEQYF
CDR3nt: TGTGCCAGCAGTTACAACGGGTCCCCCTACGAGCAGTACTTC
v_gene: TRBV6-5
abundance: NA
d_gene: NA
j_gene: TRBJ2-7

CDR3aa: CASRHPQGGSYEQYF
CDR3nt: TGTGCCAGCAGGCACCCCCAGGGGGGGAGCTACGAGCAGTACTTC
v_gene: TRBV28
abundance: NA
d_gene: NA
j_gene: TRBJ2-7

CDR3aa: CASQLTGTGDGEQYF
CDR3nt: TGTGCCAGCCAACTCACCGGGACAGGGGACGGCGAGCAGTACTTC
v_gene: TRBV27
abundance: NA
d_gene: TRBD1
j_gene: TRBJ2-7

CDR3aa: CASSNTQNTEAFF
CDR3nt: TGCGCCAGCAGTAACACGCAGAACACTGAAGCTTTCTTT
v_gene: TRBV5-1
abundance: NA
d_gene: NA
j_gene: TRBJ1-1

CDR3aa: CASSSNGQAYEQYF
CDR3nt: TGTGCCAGCAGTTCAAACGGACAAGCCTACGAGCAGTACTTC
v_gene: TRBV6-1
abundance: NA
d_gene: NA
j_gene: TRBJ2-7